The next 9 T cell receptor beta chains were all read from a single sample in a study of circulating and synovial CD4+ cells in juvenile arthritis. Assay: immunoSEQ multiplex PCR; the TCRdb copy retains only in-frame clones and omits some. The sample holds 15,000 to 20,000 clones, 91% seen once. The source material was CD4+ T cells from blood. These receptors originate from a human donor with juvenile idiopathic arthritis.

V gene TRBV7-8 combines with J gene TRBJ2-4, with D unclear. Looked up from germline, CDR1 is SGHVS and CDR2 is FQNEAQ. The CDR3 contains 17 residues. Trimming stripped 2 bases from V and 0 bases from J, with 14 bases between. CDR3 region: CASSLRTALLAKNIQYF. The DNA of the CDR3 is TGTGCCAGCAGCTTAAGAACTGCCTTACTAGCCAAAAACATTCAGTACTTC.

V gene TRBV18 combines with J gene TRBJ2-1; TRBD2 matches at 11 bases. CDR3 size: 15 residues. Germline V gene data show CDR1 as KGHSH and CDR2 as LQKENI. The J segment lost 9 bases and the V segment lost 4 bases, leaving 8 bases of the junction unmatched. The CDR3 DNA follows: TGTGCCAGCTCACGAGGAACTAGCGGGAGTGGTGAGCAGTTCTTC. It encodes CASSRGTSGSGEQFF. The entire variable domain, with the rest obtained from reference TRBV18 and TRBJ2-1, is as follows: NAGVMQNPRHLVRRRGQEARLRCSPMKGHSHVYWYRQLPEEGLKFMVYLQKENIIDESGMPKERFSAEFPKEGPSILRIQQVVRGDSAAYFCASSRGTSGSGEQFFGPGTRLTVL.

The rearrangement uses TRBV6-5 and TRBJ2-5, with 7 bases that match TRBD1. The germline CDR1 and CDR2 sequences are MNHEY and SVGAGI. This CDR3 has 14 amino acids. The ends lost 5 bases at V and 7 bases at J; junction bases unmatched: 10. The CDR3 region is CASSLLTGAGTQYF. The CDR3 DNA follows: TGTGCCAGCAGTCTACTAACAGGGGCAGGGACCCAGTACTTC.

This clone showed up just a few times. This chain joins TRBV11-1 and TRBJ1-5; D is unclear. V shed 3 bases and J shed 6 bases, with 9 bases lying between them. Germline lookup yields CDR1 SGHAT and CDR2 FQDESV (reference sequence). The CDR3 is made up of 13 amino acids. The CDR3 bases are TGTGCCAGCAGCTTGCAGGTCTCTCAGCCCCAGCATTTT. It specifies CASSLQVSQPQHF.

This chain joins TRBV4-2 and TRBJ2-3; 10 bases are a match to TRBD2. J gave up 0 bases and V 4 bases, and 4 bases lay outside the gene matches. Germline values: CDR1 LGHNA, CDR2 YNFKEQ. The CDR3 is 16 residues long. The CDR3 sequence is CASSPRTSGSTDTQYF. The CDR3 nucleotides are TGTGCCAGCAGCCCTCGGACTAGCGGTAGCACAGATACGCAGTATTTT.

The chain links TRBV30 to TRBJ2-3; D remains ambiguous. V was clipped by 3 bases and J by 2 bases, with 3 bases between them. From germline, CDR1 is GTSNPN and CDR2 SVGIG (reference sequence). This CDR3 comprises 11 residues. CDR3 sequence: CAWRYTDTQYF. As DNA, the CDR3 is TGTGCCTGGAGATACACAGATACGCAGTATTTT.

The gene calls are TRBV7-2 and TRBJ2-3, with D perhaps matching TRBD2 (7 bases). V lost 1 base and J 5 bases, leaving 19 bases between the germline ends. The CDR3 contains 17 residues. The germline CDR1 and CDR2 sequences are SGHTA and FQGNSA. The CDR3 nucleotides read TGTGCCAGCAGCTTAGGTCCGCGGGGGCCTCGAGGAGATACGCAGTATTTT. It translates to CASSLGPRGPRGDTQYF.

This chain links TRBV18 with TRBJ2-5, with 8 nucleotides matching TRBD2. Germline V lookup: CDR1 KGHSH, CDR2 LQKENI. V dropped 4 bases and J dropped 4; count of bases not matched to a gene: 14. The CDR3 length is 17 residues. This CDR3 is CASSLPKSTGGRETQYF. CDR3 nucleotides: TGTGCCAGCTCACTTCCAAAGAGTACGGGGGGGCGAGAGACCCAGTACTTC.

This clone was detected only once. The gene calls are TRBV5-1 and TRBJ2-5; no firm D call. Between the trimmed V and J ends, which lost 2 bases and 5 bases, there was a span of 10 bases. In germline, CDR1 is SGHRS, CDR2 YFSETQ. This CDR3 region has 13 residues. Here the CDR3 reads CASSFESSETQYF. The CDR3 bases are TGCGCCAGCAGCTTTGAGTCCTCGGAGACCCAGTACTTC.